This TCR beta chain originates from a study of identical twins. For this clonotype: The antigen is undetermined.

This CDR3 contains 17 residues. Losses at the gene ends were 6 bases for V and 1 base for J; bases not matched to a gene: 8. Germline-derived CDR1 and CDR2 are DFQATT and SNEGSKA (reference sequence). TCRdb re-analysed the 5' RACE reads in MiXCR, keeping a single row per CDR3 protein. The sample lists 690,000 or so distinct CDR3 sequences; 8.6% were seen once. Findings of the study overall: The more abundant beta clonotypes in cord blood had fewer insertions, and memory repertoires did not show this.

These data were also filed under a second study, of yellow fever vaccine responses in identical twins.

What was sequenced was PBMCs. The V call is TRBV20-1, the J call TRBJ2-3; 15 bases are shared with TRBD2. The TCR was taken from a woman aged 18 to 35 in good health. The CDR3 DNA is TGCAGTGCCCGAGGACTAGCGGGAGGGCCCGGCACAGATACGCAGTATTTT. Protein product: CSARGLAGGPGTDTQYF.